Each of the 15 T cell receptor beta chains below was sequenced from the same sample in a study of cytomegalovirus exposure and HLA in healthy donors. The PCR contained 60 Vbeta and 13 Jbeta primers. Sequencing used immunoSEQ multiplex PCR; TCRdb keeps in-frame clones, though not all of them. This sample's table has 220,000 or so clones. The specimen sequenced was PBMCs. The receptors derive from a girl aged 2-9 years in good health and CMV-seropositive.

This chain links TRBV7-2 with TRBJ2-7; TRBD2 is a possible D gene (6 bases). V shed 3 bases and J shed 7 bases, with 16 bases lying between them. The CDR3 contains 14 residues. Per germline, CDR1 SGHTA and CDR2 FQGNSA. CDR3: CASSFGTGVGEQYF. The CDR3 DNA reads as TGTGCCAGCAGCTTTGGGACGGGGGTAGGTGAGCAGTACTTC.

As for this clone: In the same sample, other DNA sequences code for this CDR3. The chain employs TRBV15 and TRBJ1-5; D ambiguous. The ends were cut back, 4 bases at V and 6 bases at J, with 19 bases in the middle. Germline V CDR1 and CDR2: LNHNV, YYDKDF (reference sequence). The CDR3 runs to 16 residues. The CDR3 loop reads CATSTQILSGSQPQHF. The CDR3 DNA is TGTGCCACCAGCACACAGATATTATCGGGAAGTCAGCCCCAGCATTTT.

V gene TRBV7-2 combines with J gene TRBJ2-1; D is unresolved. The CDR3 totals 14 residues. Trimming left V 3 bases short and J 4 bases short, with 10 bases between. Germline values: CDR1 SGHTA, CDR2 FQGNSA. The CDR3 is CASSLRVEYNEQFF. In nucleotides, the CDR3 is TGTGCCAGCAGCTTGCGAGTTGAGTACAATGAGCAGTTCTTC. Full variable domain (remainder filled in from reference TRBV7-2 and TRBJ2-1): GAGVSQSPSNKVTEKGKDVELRCDPISGHTALYWYRQSLGQGLEFLIYFQGNSAPDKSGLPSDRFSAERTGGSVSTLTIQRTQQEDSAVYLCASSLRVEYNEQFFGPGTRLTVL.

The J gene is TRBJ1-3, the V gene TRBV27; D is perhaps TRBD1 (5 bases). Per germline, CDR1 MNHEY and CDR2 SMNVEV (reference sequence). Trimming pared 0 bases from V and 4 bases from J, leaving 22 bases between. The CDR3 covers 19 residues. The CDR3 region is CASSLSIPTMATAGNTIYF. The CDR3 DNA reads TGTGCCAGCAGTTTATCGATTCCTACTATGGCGACAGCAGGAAACACCATATATTTT.

This chain joins TRBV19 and TRBJ2-3; no firm D call. Germline loops: CDR1 LNHDA, CDR2 SQIVND (reference sequence). CDR3 length: 14 residues. Trimming stripped 8 bases from V and 1 base from J, with 13 bases between. The CDR3 DNA is TGTGCCAGTTCAGACTGGAAAGGCACAGATACGCAGTATTTT. Its protein is CASSDWKGTDTQYF.

The chain couples TRBV27 to TRBJ2-3; TRBD2 is a possible D gene (5 bases). Trimming removed 0 bases at V and 1 base at J, with 8 bases between. The CDR3 is made up of 15 amino acids. Looked up from germline, CDR1 is MNHEY and CDR2 is SMNVEV (reference sequence). The CDR3 DNA reads as TGTGCCAGCAGTTTATCGAATAGCGGCACAGATACGCAGTATTTT. It encodes CASSLSNSGTDTQYF.

The chain carries TRBV27 and TRBJ1-1; D is ambiguous. CDR3 length equals 14 residues. Germline V gene sequence: CDR1 MNHEY, CDR2 SMNVEV (reference sequence). Trimming stripped 3 bases from V and 3 bases from J, with 11 bases between. The CDR3 protein is CASSFRQKYTEAFF. As DNA, the CDR3 is TGTGCCAGCAGTTTTCGCCAGAAATACACTGAAGCTTTCTTT.

J is TRBJ1-6 and V is TRBV7-9, with TRBD1 as a possible D gene (5 bases). This CDR3 region has 15 residues. The V end was cut by 0 bases, the J end by 6 bases, with 9 bases between. Germline lookup yields CDR1 SEHNR and CDR2 FQNEAQ (reference sequence). Written as DNA, the CDR3 is TGTGCCAGCAGCTTAGCCGGGGGTCGTAATTCACCCCTCCACTTT. It encodes CASSLAGGRNSPLHF.

The chain recombines TRBV5-4 with TRBJ1-5; no clear D. The CDR3 spans 15 residues. Trimming stripped 0 bases from V and 2 bases from J, with 9 bases between. From germline, CDR1 is SGHNT and CDR2 YYREEE (reference sequence). CDR3 residues: CASSLDAGGNQPQHF. The CDR3, as DNA: TGTGCCAGCAGCTTGGACGCCGGGGGCAATCAGCCCCAGCATTTT.

This chain connects TRBV5-4 to TRBJ2-7; TRBD1 is a possible D gene (6 bases). The CDR3 extends over 15 amino acids. Trimming shortened V by 3 bases and J by 1 base, and 14 bases separated the two germline ends. Per germline, CDR1 SGHNT and CDR2 YYREEE (reference sequence). CDR3 sequence (DNA): TGTGCCAGCAGCTGGGGGCAGGGGCCGTCCTACGAGCAGTACTTC. This codes for CASSWGQGPSYEQYF. Full variable domain (remainder filled in from reference TRBV5-4 and TRBJ2-7): ETGVTQSPTHLIKTRGQQVTLRCSSQSGHNTVSWYQQALGQGPQFIFQYYREEENGRGNFPPRFSGLQFPNYSSELNVNALELDDSALYLCASSWGQGPSYEQYFGPGTRLTVT.

V gene TRBV5-1 combines with J gene TRBJ1-1; D not certain. The CDR3 covers 13 residues. With 0 bases removed from V and 0 bases from J, the gap between germline ends came to 3 bases. Germline V gene lookup returns CDR1 SGHRS and CDR2 YFSETQ. The CDR3 region is CASSLAVNTEAFF. CDR3 in DNA: TGCGCCAGCAGCTTGGCAGTGAACACTGAAGCTTTCTTT.

The chain couples TRBV10-3 to TRBJ2-7; 7 nucleotides align to TRBD1. V gave up 6 bases and J gave up 2 bases; unmatched junction bases: 7. Germline V gene lookup returns CDR1 ENHRY and CDR2 SYGVKD. The CDR3 runs 14 residues. The CDR3 DNA reads TGTGCCATCAGCACAGGGGCCTCGCCCTACGAGCAGTACTTC. This translates into CAISTGASPYEQYF.

The CDR3: CASSRTSGGLYNEQFF. CDR3 DNA: TGTGCCAGCAGCCGGACTAGCGGGGGACTCTACAATGAGCAGTTCTTC. The chain is built from TRBV28 and TRBJ2-1; 13 bases map to TRBD2. After removal of 6 bases from V and 3 bases from J, the junction contained 5 bases not matched to a gene. This CDR3 is 16 amino acids long. CDR1 and CDR2 from the germline V gene are MDHEN and SYDVKM.

The chain is built from TRBV27 and TRBJ2-5; 8 bases are a match to TRBD1. The CDR3 totals 14 residues. J was trimmed by 4 bases and V by 5 bases; bases with no gene match: 6. Germline CDR1 and CDR2: MNHEY and SMNVEV (reference sequence). The CDR3 DNA reads as TGTGCCAGCAGTCCCCCGGACAGGGTAGAGACCCAGTACTTC. Protein sequence: CASSPPDRVETQYF.

This chain connects TRBV28 to TRBJ2-7, with D perhaps TRBD2 (6 bases). The CDR3 totals 16 residues. In germline, CDR1 is MDHEN, CDR2 SYDVKM. Trimming cost V 3 bases and J 3 bases, with 18 bases left between them. In DNA form, the CDR3 reads TGTGCCAGCAGTTTCCCTCCCCTAGCGAGTGACTACGAGCAGTACTTC. Its translation is CASSFPPLASDYEQYF.